This TCR beta chain emerged from a study of cytomegalovirus exposure and HLA in healthy donors. Study-wide results and caveats: Upon later analysis, HLA-associated TCR beta chains proved more clonally expanded than other, equally common chains.

Primers included in the PCR were 60 Vbeta and 13 Jbeta primers. Profiling relied on immunoSEQ multiplex PCR, and the TCRdb table lists in-frame clones only, not all of them. The sample holds some 160,000 clones, around three quarters seen once. At collection, donors were nominally healthy, but unrecorded immune exposures were probable. With respect to this clone: What it binds is not known.

The CDR3 loop spans 16 amino acids. CDR1 and CDR2 (germline): SNHLY, FYNNEI. Trimming left V 4 bases short and J 0 bases short, with 12 bases between. This clonotype was obtained from a woman in her forties in good health and CMV-seronegative. Material for sequencing was PBMCs. The chain carries TRBV2 and TRBJ2-2; D not resolved. CDR3 nucleotide sequence: TGTGCCAGCAGTGTGCGGCAGAGTTCGAACACCGGGGAGCTGTTTTTT. Protein: CASSVRQSSNTGELFF.